This TCR beta chain was documented in a study of response to subunit inactivated influenza vaccine. Study outcomes and limitations: Only a handful of new T cells, the authors suggested, are recruited with each seasonal influenza vaccination.

TCRdb reprocessed the RT-PCR reads via MiXCR and lists one record per CDR3 protein. In the table there are about 700,000 distinct CDR3 sequences, about 15% of which are singletons. V was shortened by 6 bases and J by 1 base, with 21 bases between the two germline ends. The CDR3 length is 16 residues. The germline V gene has CDR1 DFQATT and CDR2 SNEGSKA (reference sequence). This clonotype was detected only a few times. What it binds is not known. The clonotype was recovered from a man aged 45-65 years who received an inactivated influenza vaccine. Sequenced material: PBMCs from blood, taken approximately 15 days before vaccination. The chain employs TRBV20-1 and TRBJ1-1; tentatively, D is TRBD1 (6 bases). CDR3 DNA sequence: TGCAGTGCCAACCTCCGACAGGTCCGGAAGAACACTGAAGCTTTCTTT. Protein: CSANLRQVRKNTEAFF.